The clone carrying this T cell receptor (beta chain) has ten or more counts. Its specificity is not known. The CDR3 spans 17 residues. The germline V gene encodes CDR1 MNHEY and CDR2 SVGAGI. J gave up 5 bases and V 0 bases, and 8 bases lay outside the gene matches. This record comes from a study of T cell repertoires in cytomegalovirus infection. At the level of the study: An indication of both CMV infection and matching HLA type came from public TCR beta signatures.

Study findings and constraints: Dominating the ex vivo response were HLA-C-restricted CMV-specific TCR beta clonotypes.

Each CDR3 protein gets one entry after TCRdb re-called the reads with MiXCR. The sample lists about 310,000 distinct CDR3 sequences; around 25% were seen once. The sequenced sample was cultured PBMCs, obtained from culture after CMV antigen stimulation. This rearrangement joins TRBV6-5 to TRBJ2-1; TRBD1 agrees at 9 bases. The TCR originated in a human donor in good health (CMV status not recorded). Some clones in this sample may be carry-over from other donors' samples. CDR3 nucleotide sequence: TGTGCCAGCAGTTACTCGAGGAGACAGGGGGACAACAATGAGCAGTTCTTC. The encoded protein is CASSYSRRQGDNNEQFF.